The clone carrying this TCR beta chain was detected only once. This entry is derived from a study of OX40 agonist ivuxolimab in advanced cancers. Germline CDR1 and CDR2: SGHNT and YYREEE (reference sequence). This CDR3 has 13 amino acids. Trimming at V came to 8 bases and at J to 1 base, leaving 3 bases not matched to a gene. Data came from immunoSEQ multiplex PCR; TCRdb stores just in-frame clones and leaves some out. The table lists 60,000 to 75,000 clones, 70% to 90% of them singletons, with 0.7% to 0.9% in the top ten. The clonotype originates from an adult with an advanced solid tumor such as melanoma, head and neck, liver or kidney cancer. Source: CD4+ or CD8+ T cells sorted from blood, taken in a trial of the OX40 agonist ivuxolimab. The chain uses TRBV5-4 and TRBJ1-3; 7 positions agree with TRBD1. In nucleotides, the CDR3 is TGTGCCAGTACGACAGGGTCTGGAAACACCATATATTTT. This encodes CASTTGSGNTIYF.